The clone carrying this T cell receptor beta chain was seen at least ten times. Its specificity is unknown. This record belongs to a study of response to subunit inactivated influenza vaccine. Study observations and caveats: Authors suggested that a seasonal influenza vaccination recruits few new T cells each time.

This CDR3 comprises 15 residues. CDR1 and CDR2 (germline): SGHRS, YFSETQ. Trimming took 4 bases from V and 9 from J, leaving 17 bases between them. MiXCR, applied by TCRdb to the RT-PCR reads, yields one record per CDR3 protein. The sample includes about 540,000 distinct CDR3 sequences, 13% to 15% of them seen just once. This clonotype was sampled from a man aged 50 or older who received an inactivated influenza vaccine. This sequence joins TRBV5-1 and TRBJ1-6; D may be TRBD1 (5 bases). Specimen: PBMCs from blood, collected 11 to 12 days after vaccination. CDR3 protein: CASSISVGHGSPLHF. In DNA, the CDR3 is TGCGCCAGCAGCATTTCGGTGGGGCACGGTTCACCCCTCCACTTT.